Included here is one T cell receptor beta chain sequence, with context. The antigen remains undetermined. One junction end does not reproduce the germline sequence, and a read error may be involved. CDR1 is SGHDN, CDR2 FVKESK, per germline. The CDR3 runs 13 residues. This entry is derived from a study of radiotherapy plus CTLA-4 blockade in lung cancer. Alongside CTLA-4 blockade with ipilimumab, patients with chemo-refractory metastatic non-small-cell lung cancer received focal radiation. Assay used: immunoSEQ multiplex PCR; TCRdb lists only in-frame clones, some missing. Of approximately 85,000 clones listed, roughly four fifths are singletons. Study-wide results and limits: Early shifts in blood T cell clones, with interferon-beta, reportedly predicted response best.

Source: peripheral blood, taken from a patient treated with radiotherapy plus ipilimumab. The chain has TRBV14 and TRBJ2-5, with 9 bases aligning to TRBD1. This sequence was found in a human donor with non-small cell lung cancer that progressed on radiotherapy plus ipilimumab. In DNA, the CDR3 is TGTGCCAGCAGCCTGGGACAGGGCCAAGAGCCGGACTTC. The encoded protein is CASSLGQGQEPDF.